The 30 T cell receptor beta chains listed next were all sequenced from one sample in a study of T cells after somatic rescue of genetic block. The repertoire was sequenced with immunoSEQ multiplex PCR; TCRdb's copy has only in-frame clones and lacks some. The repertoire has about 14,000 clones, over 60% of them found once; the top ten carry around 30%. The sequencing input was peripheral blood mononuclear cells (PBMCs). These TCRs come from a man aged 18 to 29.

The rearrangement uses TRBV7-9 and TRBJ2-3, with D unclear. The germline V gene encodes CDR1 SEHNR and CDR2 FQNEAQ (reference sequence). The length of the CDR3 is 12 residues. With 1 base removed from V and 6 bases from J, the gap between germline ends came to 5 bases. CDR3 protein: CASSLGADTQYF. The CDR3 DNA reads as TGTGCCAGCAGCTTAGGGGCGGATACGCAGTATTTT.

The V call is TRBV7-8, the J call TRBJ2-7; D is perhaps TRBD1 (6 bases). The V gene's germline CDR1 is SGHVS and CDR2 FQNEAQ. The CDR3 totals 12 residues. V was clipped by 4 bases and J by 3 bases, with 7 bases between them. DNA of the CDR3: TGTGCCAGCAGCTGGGACATCTACGAGCAGTACTTC. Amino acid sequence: CASSWDIYEQYF.

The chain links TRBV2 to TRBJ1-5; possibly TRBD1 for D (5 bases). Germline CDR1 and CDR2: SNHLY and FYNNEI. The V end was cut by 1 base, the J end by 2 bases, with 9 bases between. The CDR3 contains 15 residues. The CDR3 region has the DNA TGTGCCAGCAGTGAAGGCAGGGTAGGCAATCAGCCCCAGCATTTT. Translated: CASSEGRVGNQPQHF.

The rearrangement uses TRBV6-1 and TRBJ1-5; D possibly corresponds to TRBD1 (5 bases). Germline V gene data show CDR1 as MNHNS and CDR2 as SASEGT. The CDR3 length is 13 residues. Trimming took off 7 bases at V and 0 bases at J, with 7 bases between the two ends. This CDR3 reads CASTGGSNQPQHF. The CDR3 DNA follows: TGTGCCAGCACGGGGGGTAGCAATCAGCCCCAGCATTTT.

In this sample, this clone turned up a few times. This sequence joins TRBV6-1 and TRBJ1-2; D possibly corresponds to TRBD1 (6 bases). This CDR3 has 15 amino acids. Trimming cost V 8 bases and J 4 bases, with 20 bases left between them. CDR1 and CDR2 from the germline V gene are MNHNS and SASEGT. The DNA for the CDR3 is TGTGCCAGCCGGGGGGCGGGAATGTTCCTCTATGGCTACACCTTC. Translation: CASRGAGMFLYGYTF.

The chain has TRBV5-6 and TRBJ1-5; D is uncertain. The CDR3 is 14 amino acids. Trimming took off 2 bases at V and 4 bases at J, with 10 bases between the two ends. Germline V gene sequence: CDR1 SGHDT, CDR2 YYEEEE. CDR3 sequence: CASSFQEGNQPQHF. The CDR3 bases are TGTGCCAGCAGCTTTCAGGAGGGAAATCAGCCCCAGCATTTT.

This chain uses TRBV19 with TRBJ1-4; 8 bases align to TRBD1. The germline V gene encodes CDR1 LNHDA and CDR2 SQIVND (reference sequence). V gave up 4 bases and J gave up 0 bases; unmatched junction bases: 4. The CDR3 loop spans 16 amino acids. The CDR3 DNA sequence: TGTGCCAGTAGTAGGTTACAGGGGGCAACTAATGAAAAACTGTTTTTT. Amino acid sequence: CASSRLQGATNEKLFF. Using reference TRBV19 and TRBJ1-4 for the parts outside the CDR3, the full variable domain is DGGITQSPKYLFRKEGQNVTLSCEQNLNHDAMYWYRQDPGQGLRLIYYSQIVNDFQKGDIAEGYSVSREKKESFPLTVTSAQKNPTAFYLCASSRLQGATNEKLFFGSGTQLSVL.

The DNA of the CDR3 is TGCGCCAGCAGCCAAGACCCAGCGGGACACTTTAATTCACCCCTCCACTTT. Protein product: CASSQDPAGHFNSPLHF. The genes are TRBV4-1 and TRBJ1-6, with D possibly TRBD1 on 6 matching bases. CDR1 and CDR2 (germline): MGHRA, YSYEKL. The CDR3 loop spans 17 amino acids. Trimming shortened V by 0 bases and J by 6 bases, and 15 bases separated the two germline ends.

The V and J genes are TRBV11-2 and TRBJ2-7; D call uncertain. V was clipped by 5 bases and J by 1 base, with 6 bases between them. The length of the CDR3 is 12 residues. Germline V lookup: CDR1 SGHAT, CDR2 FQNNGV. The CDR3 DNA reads TGTGCCAGCAGCCCCCGTTCCTACGAGCAGTACTTC. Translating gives CASSPRSYEQYF.

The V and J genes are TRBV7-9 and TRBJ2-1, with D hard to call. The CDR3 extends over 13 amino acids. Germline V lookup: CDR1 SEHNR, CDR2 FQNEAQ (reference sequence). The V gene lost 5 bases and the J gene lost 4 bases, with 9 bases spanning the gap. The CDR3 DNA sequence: TGTGCCAGCAGCCCACCGATTTACAATGAGCAGTTCTTC. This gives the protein CASSPPIYNEQFF. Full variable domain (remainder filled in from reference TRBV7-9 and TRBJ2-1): DTGVSQNPRHKITKRGQNVTFRCDPISEHNRLYWYRQTLGQGPEFLTYFQNEAQLEKSRLLSDRFSAERPKGSFSTLEIQRTEQGDSAMYLCASSPPIYNEQFFGPGTRLTVL.

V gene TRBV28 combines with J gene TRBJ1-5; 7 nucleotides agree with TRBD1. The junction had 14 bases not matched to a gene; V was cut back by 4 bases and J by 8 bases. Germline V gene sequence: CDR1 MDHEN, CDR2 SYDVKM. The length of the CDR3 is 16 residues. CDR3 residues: CASSSPGQLRGEPQHF. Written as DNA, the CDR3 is TGTGCCAGCAGTTCACCGGGACAGCTTAGGGGAGAGCCCCAGCATTTT.

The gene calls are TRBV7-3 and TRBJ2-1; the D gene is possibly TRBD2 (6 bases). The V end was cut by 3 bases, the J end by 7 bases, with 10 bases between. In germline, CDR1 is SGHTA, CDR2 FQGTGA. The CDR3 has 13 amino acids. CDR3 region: CASSFQGLNEQFF. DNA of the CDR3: TGTGCCAGCAGCTTCCAGGGACTGAATGAGCAGTTCTTC.

The CDR3 loop reads CAISESVRVFSYNEQFF. The CDR3 nucleotides read TGTGCCATCAGTGAGTCGGTCAGGGTGTTTTCCTACAATGAGCAGTTCTTC. The J gene is TRBJ2-1, the V gene TRBV10-3; TRBD1 is a possible D gene (5 bases). Germline V lookup: CDR1 ENHRY, CDR2 SYGVKD. The V gene lost 0 bases and the J gene lost 1 base, with 13 bases spanning the gap. The CDR3 length is 17 residues.

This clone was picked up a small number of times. DNA of the CDR3: TGTGCCAGCAGTAAACCTCGGGGTGAAGCTTTCTTT. Protein sequence: CASSKPRGEAFF. The chain employs TRBV6-6 and TRBJ1-1; D is uncertain. Trimming removed 5 bases at V and 7 bases at J, with 11 bases between. This CDR3 is 12 amino acids long. Germline CDR1 is MNHNY and CDR2 is SVGAGI (reference sequence).

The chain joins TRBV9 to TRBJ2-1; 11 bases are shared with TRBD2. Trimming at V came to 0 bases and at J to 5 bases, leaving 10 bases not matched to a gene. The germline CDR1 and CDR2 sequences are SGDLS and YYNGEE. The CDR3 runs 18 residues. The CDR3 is CASSVVPSGLAGHNEQFF. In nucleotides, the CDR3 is TGTGCCAGCAGCGTAGTGCCCTCCGGACTAGCGGGCCACAATGAGCAGTTCTTC.

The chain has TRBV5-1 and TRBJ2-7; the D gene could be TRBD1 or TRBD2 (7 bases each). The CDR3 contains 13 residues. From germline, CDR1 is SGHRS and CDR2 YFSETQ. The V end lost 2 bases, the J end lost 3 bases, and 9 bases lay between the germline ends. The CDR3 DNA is TGCGCCAGCAGCTTCAGGGGGGGCTACGAGCAGTACTTC. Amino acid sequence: CASSFRGGYEQYF.

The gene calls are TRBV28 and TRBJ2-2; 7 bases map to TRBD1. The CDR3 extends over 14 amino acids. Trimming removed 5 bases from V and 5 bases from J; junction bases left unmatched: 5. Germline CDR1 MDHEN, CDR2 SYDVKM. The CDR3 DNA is TGTGCCAGCAGTAGGACAGGACTTACCGGGGAGCTGTTTTTT. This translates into CASSRTGLTGELFF. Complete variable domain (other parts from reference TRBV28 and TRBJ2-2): DVKVTQSSRYLVKRTGEKVFLECVQDMDHENMFWYRQDPGLGLRLIYFSYDVKMKEKGDIPEGYSVSREKKERFSLILESASTNQTSMYLCASSRTGLTGELFFGEGSRLTVL.

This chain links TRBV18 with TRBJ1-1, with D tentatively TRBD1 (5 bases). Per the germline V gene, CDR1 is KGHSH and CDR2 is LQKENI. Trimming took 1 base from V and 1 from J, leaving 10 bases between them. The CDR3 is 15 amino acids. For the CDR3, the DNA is TGTGCCAGCTCACCACGGCAGGGCGCGAACACTGAAGCTTTCTTT. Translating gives CASSPRQGANTEAFF.

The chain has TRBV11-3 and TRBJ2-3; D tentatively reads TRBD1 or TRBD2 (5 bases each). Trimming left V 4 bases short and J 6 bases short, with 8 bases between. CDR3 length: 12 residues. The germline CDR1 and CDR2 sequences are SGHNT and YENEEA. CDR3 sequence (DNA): TGTGCCAGCAGCTCAGGGACCGATACGCAGTATTTT. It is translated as CASSSGTDTQYF.

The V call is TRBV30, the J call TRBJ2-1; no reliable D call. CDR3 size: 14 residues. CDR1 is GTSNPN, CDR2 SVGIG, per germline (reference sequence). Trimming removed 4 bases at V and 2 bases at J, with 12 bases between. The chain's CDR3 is CAWTPGWTYNEQFF. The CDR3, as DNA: TGTGCCTGGACCCCAGGTTGGACCTACAATGAGCAGTTCTTC.

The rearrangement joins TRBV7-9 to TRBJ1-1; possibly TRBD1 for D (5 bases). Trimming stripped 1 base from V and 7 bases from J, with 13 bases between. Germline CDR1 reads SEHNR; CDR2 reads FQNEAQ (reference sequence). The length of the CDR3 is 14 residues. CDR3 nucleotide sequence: TGTGCCAGCAGCTTAGAAGCTCCAGGGAATGAAGCTTTCTTT. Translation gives CASSLEAPGNEAFF. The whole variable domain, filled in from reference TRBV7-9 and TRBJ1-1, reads DTGVSQNPRHKITKRGQNVTFRCDPISEHNRLYWYRQTLGQGPEFLTYFQNEAQLEKSRLLSDRFSAERPKGSFSTLEIQRTEQGDSAMYLCASSLEAPGNEAFFGQGTRLTVV.

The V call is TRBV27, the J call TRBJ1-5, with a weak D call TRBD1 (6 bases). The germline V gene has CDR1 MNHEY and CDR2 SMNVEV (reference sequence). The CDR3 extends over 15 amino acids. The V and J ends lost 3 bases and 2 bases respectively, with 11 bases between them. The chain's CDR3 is CASSFRGAGNQPQHF. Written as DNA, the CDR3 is TGTGCCAGCAGTTTCCGGGGGGCAGGCAATCAGCCCCAGCATTTT.

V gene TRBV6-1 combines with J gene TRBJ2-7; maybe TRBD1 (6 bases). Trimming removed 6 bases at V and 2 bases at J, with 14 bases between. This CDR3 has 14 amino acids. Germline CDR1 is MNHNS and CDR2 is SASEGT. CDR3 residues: CASRTDSPTYEQYF. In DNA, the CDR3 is TGTGCCAGCAGAACGGACAGCCCCACCTACGAGCAGTACTTC.

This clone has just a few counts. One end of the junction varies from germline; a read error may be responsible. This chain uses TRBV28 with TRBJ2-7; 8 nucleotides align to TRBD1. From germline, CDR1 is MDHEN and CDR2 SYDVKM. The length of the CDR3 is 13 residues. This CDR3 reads CASTLWTGSKQYF. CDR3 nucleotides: TGTGCCAGCACTTTATGGACAGGGTCTAAGCAGTACTTC.

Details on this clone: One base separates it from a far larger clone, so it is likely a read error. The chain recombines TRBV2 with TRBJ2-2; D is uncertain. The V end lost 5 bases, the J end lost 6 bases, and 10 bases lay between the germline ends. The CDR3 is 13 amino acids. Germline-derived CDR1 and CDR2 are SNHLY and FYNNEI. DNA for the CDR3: TGTGCCAGCAGTTTCCAGGACGCCGGGGAGCTGTTTTTT. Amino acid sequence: CASSFQDAGELFF.

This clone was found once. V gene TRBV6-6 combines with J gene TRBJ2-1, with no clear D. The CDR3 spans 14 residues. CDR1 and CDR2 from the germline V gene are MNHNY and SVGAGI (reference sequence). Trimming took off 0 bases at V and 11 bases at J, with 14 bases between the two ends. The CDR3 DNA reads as TGTGCCAGCAGTTACTCGAAAACGGATTCTCAGCAGTTCTTC. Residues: CASSYSKTDSQQFF.

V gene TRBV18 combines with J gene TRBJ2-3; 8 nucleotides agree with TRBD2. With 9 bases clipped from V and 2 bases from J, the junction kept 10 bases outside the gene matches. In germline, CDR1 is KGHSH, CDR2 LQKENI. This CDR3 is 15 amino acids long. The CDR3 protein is CASTLRGGATDTQYF. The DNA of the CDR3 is TGTGCCAGTACCCTTCGGGGGGGGGCCACAGATACGCAGTATTTT.

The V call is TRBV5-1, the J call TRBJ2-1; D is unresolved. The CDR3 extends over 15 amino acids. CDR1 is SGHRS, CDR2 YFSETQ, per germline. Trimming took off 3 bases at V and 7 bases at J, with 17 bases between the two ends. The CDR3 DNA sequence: TGCGCCAGCAGCTGGGCCAGCGAGTCATCAAATGAGCAGTTCTTC. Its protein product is CASSWASESSNEQFF.

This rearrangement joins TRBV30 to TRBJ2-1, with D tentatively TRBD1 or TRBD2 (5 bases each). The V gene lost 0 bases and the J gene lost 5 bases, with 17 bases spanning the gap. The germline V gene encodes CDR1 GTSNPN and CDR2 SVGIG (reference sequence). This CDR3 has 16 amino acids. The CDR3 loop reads CAWSVLARGDHNEQFF. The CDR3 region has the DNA TGTGCCTGGAGTGTACTGGCTAGAGGGGACCACAATGAGCAGTTCTTC.

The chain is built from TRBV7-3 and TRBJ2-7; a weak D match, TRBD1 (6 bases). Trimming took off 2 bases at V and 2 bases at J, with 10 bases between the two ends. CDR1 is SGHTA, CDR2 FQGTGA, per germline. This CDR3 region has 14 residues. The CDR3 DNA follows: TGTGCCAGCAGCTTAGGACAGATTCCCTACGAGCAGTACTTC. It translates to CASSLGQIPYEQYF.